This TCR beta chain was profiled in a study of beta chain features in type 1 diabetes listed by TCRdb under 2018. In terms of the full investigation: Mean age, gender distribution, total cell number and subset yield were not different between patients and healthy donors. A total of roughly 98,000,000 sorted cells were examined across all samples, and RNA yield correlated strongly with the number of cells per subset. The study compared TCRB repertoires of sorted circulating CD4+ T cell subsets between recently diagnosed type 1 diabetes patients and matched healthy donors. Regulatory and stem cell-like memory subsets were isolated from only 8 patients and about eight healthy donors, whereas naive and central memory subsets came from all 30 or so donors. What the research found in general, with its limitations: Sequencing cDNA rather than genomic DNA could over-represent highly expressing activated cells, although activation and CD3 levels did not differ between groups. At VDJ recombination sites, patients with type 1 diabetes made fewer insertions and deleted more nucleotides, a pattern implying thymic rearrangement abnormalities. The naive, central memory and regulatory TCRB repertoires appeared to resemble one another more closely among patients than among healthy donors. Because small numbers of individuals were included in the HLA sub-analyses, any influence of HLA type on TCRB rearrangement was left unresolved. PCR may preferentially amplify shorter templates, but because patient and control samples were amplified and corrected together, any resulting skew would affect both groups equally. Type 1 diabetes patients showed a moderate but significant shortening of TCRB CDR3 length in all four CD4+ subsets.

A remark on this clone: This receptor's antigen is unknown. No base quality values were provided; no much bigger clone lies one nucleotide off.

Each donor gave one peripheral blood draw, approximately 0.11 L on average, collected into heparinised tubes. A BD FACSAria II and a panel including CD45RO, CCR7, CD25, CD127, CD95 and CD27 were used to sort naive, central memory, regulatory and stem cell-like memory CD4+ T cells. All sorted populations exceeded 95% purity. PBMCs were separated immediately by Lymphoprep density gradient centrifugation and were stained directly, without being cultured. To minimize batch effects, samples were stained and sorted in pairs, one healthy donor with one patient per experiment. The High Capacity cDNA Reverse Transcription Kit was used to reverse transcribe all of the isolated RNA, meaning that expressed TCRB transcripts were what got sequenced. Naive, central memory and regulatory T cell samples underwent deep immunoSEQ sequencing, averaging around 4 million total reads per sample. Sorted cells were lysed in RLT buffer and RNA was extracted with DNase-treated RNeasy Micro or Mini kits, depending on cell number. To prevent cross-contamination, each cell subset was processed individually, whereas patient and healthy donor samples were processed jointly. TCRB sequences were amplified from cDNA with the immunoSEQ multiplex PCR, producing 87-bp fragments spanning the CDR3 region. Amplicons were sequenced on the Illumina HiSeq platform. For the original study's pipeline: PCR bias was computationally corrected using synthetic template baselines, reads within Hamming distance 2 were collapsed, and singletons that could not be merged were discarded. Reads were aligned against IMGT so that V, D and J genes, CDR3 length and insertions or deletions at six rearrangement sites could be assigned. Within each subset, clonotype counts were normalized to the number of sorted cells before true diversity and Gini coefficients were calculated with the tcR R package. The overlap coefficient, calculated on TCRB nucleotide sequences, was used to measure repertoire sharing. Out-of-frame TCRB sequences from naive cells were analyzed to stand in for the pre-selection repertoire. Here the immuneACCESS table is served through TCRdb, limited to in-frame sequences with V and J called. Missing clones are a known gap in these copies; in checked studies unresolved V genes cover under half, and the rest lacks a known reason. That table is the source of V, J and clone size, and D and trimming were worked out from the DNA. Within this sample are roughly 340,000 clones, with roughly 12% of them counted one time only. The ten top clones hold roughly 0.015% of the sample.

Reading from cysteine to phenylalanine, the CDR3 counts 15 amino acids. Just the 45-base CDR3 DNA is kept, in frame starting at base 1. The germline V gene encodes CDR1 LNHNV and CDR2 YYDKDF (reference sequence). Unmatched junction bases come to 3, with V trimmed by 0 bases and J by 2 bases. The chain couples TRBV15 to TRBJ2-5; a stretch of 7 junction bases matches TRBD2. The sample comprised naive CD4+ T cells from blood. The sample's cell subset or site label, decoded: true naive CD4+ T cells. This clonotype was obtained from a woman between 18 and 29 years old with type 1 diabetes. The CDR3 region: CATSRDQGGQETQYF. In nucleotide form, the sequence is TGTGCCACCAGCAGAGATCAGGGAGGGCAAGAGACCCAGTACTTC.